Shown below are 25 T cell receptor beta chains from a single sample sequenced in a study of T cells in women clearing cervical HPV infection. Sequencing was performed with immunoSEQ multiplex PCR; in TCRdb, only in-frame clones are kept and a portion is missing. The table counts 23,000 or so clones; roughly 2.6% lies in the top ten. Sample: blood buffy coat. All receptors derive from a woman aged 18-70 years with a cervical HPV16 infection that either progressed to CIN3+ or cleared (not recorded which).

A remark on this clone: The CDR3 end falls 3 residues outside the read, so it is completed with the germline J gene. The rearrangement links TRBV2 to TRBJ1-2; D is perhaps TRBD1 (5 bases). The V end was cut by 4 bases, the J end by 4 bases, with 10 bases between. Germline V gene data show CDR1 as SNHLY and CDR2 as FYNNEI. The CDR3 length is 13 residues. The sequenced CDR3 bases are TGTGCCAGCAGTGTACAGGAAGGCTATGGC. It is translated as CASSVQEGYG. The CDR3 in its entirety is CASSVQEGYGYTF.

Of note for this clone: Coverage ceases 3 residues before the CDR3 finishes, and the germline J gene fills in the end. The V gene is TRBV12-3 or TRBV12-4, the J gene TRBJ2-5; D remains unclear. The V end was cut by 3 bases, the J end by 1 base, with 6 bases between. CDR3 length equals 13 residues. CDR3 amino acids: CASSLNSQETQYF. The CDR3 DNA, read in part, is TGTGCCAGCAGTTTGAACAGCCAAGAGACC.

Comments on this clone: The observed sequence ends 3 residues before the CDR3 terminus, with the missing tail filled in from the germline J gene. This chain links TRBV7-3 with TRBJ2-1; D is tentatively TRBD1 or TRBD2 (6 bases each). V was pared by 2 bases and J by 9 bases, with 20 bases between. Per germline, CDR1 SGHTA and CDR2 FQGTGA. The CDR3 covers 16 residues. This CDR3 is CASSLRGRDTGTEQFF. The sequenced CDR3 bases are TGTGCCAGCAGCTTACGAGGGCGGGACACCGGCACTGAG.

Regarding this clone: Read coverage stops 3 residues before the CDR3 terminus; the germline J gene supplies the remainder. The chain is built from TRBV19 and TRBJ1-5, with D possibly TRBD1 on 5 matching bases. The germline CDR1 and CDR2 sequences are LNHDA and SQIVND (reference sequence). Deletions cut 1 base from V and 3 bases from J, with 28 bases between. The CDR3 has 21 amino acids. The sequenced CDR3 bases are TGTGCCAGTAGTATAGTAGGCGGAGTGCGGCTCGGGGGGGGTAACAATCAGCCC. Encoded protein: CASSIVGGVRLGGGNNQP. In full, the CDR3 is CASSIVGGVRLGGGNNQPQHF.

For this clone: The observed sequence ends 3 residues before the CDR3 terminus, with the missing tail filled in from the germline J gene. The chain couples TRBV27 to TRBJ2-7, with D tentatively TRBD1 or TRBD2 (5 bases each). The CDR3 runs 12 residues. Germline V gene lookup returns CDR1 MNHEY and CDR2 SMNVEV (reference sequence). The V end was cut by 3 bases, the J end by 5 bases, with 8 bases between. The DNA read from the CDR3 is TGTGCCAGCAGTTTGAGGGGAGACGAG. It codes for CASSLRGDE. The full CDR3 reads CASSLRGDEQYF.

Notes on this clone: Read coverage stops 3 residues before the CDR3 terminus; the germline J gene supplies the remainder. The genes are TRBV10-3 and TRBJ1-1; 8 nucleotides agree with TRBD1. CDR1 and CDR2 from the germline V gene are ENHRY and SYGVKD. This CDR3 has 18 amino acids. CDR3 in amino acids: CAISEPLWTGSGTNRAFF. The covered CDR3 bases are TGTGCCATCAGTGAGCCCCTATGGACAGGGTCGGGGACAAATAGA.

A note on this clone: The DNA ends 3 residues before the CDR3 does, and the rest of the CDR3 is filled in from the germline J gene. The chain has TRBV19 and TRBJ1-6, with D perhaps matching TRBD1 (6 bases). The CDR3 extends over 18 amino acids. CDR1 and CDR2 from the germline V gene are LNHDA and SQIVND (reference sequence). Deletions cut 3 bases from V and 6 bases from J, with 21 bases between. CDR3 sequence: CASSISGQGLGGNSPLHF. The sequenced CDR3 bases are TGTGCCAGTAGTATCAGTGGGCAGGGGCTCGGTGGTAATTCACCC.

On this clone: The read falls 3 residues short of the CDR3 end, and the missing part is taken from the germline J gene. This chain joins TRBV5-6 and TRBJ1-2; TRBD1 aligns across 8 bases. Germline V gene data show CDR1 as SGHDT and CDR2 as YYEEEE. The CDR3 length is 15 residues. The DNA read from the CDR3 is TGTGCCAGCAGCTTATACAGGGGGGACACAGATACC. This gives the protein CASSLYRGDTDT. The complete CDR3 protein is CASSLYRGDTDTYTF.

About this clone itself: The read falls 3 residues short of the CDR3 end, and the missing part is taken from the germline J gene. The chain has TRBV19 and TRBJ1-2; possibly TRBD1 for D (5 bases). CDR1 is LNHDA, CDR2 SQIVND, per germline (reference sequence). The CDR3 sequence is 14 residues long. The CDR3 spells CASSAGTTADTYTF. Partial CDR3 DNA: TGTGCCAGTAGTGCCGGGACTACGGCAGATACG.

Remarks on this clone: The read falls 3 residues short of the CDR3 end, and the missing part is taken from the germline J gene. J is TRBJ1-1 and V is TRBV20-1, with D unclear. Trimming removed 3 bases at V and 0 bases at J, with 5 bases between. The germline V gene encodes CDR1 DFQATT and CDR2 SNEGSKA (reference sequence). CDR3 size: 12 residues. CDR3 protein: CSASSMNTEAFF. CDR3 bases read: TGCAGTGCTAGTTCCATGAACACTGAA.

The DNA read from the CDR3 is TGTGCCAGTAGTCCCTCGGACTCTCTCTCAACCTACGAG. Its translation: CASSPSDSLSTYE. The whole CDR3 protein reads CASSPSDSLSTYEQYF. The rearrangement joins TRBV19 to TRBJ2-7; D perhaps matches TRBD2 (5 bases). The CDR3 extends 3 residues past the end of the read, so its final part is completed from the germline J gene. Trimming pared 5 bases from V and 2 bases from J, leaving 19 bases between. CDR3 length: 16 residues. Germline values: CDR1 LNHDA, CDR2 SQIVND (reference sequence).

On this clone: With the read ending 3 residues before the CDR3 end, the germline J gene is used to fill in that end. This sequence joins TRBV20-1 and TRBJ2-2; 9 nucleotides match TRBD1. V shed 4 bases, J shed 2 bases, and the junction held 8 bases outside the gene matches. This CDR3 is built from 16 residues. CDR1 DFQATT and CDR2 SNEGSKA come from the germline V gene (reference sequence). The CDR3 region is CSATGTGYDNTGELFF. CDR3 DNA (partial): TGCAGTGCTACCGGGACAGGGTATGACAACACCGGGGAG.

Remarks on this clone: The read terminates 3 residues before the CDR3 end, so the remaining end is supplied by the germline J gene. The genes are TRBV7-9 and TRBJ2-1, with D perhaps matching TRBD1 (5 bases). This CDR3 spans 12 amino acids. Germline CDR1 SEHNR, CDR2 FQNEAQ (reference sequence). The V end lost 5 bases, the J end lost 6 bases, and 8 bases lay between the germline ends. CDR3 region: CASSAQGNEQFF. The CDR3 DNA, read in part, is TGTGCCAGCAGCGCCCAGGGCAATGAG.

CDR3 residues: CAISPREAATNEKLFF. The covered CDR3 bases are TGTGCCATCAGTCCAAGAGAGGCTGCAACTAATGAAAAG. The chain has TRBV10-3 and TRBJ2-2; D is undetermined. Coverage ceases 3 residues before the CDR3 finishes, and the germline J gene fills in the end. The CDR3 contains 16 residues. In germline, CDR1 is ENHRY, CDR2 SYGVKD.

Turning to this clone: The read falls 3 residues short of the CDR3 end, and the missing part is taken from the germline J gene. The chain links TRBV2 to TRBJ2-2; D may be TRBD1 (5 bases). The CDR3 is 14 amino acids. Germline CDR1 and CDR2: SNHLY and FYNNEI. CDR3 DNA, as far as it was read: TGTGCCAGCCTCCGTGACAGTTATAATTCACCG. Amino acid sequence: CASLRDSYNSP. Given in full, the CDR3 is CASLRDSYNSPLFF.

Details on this clone: The read ends 3 residues early relative to the CDR3; the germline J gene fills the gap. The chain couples TRBV2 to TRBJ2-3; D gene ambiguous. This CDR3 has 12 amino acids. The V gene's germline CDR1 is SNHLY and CDR2 FYNNEI. The CDR3 protein is CASSRLEQPQYF. Partial CDR3 DNA: TGTGCCAGCAGTCGGTTGGAACAGCCG.

As concerns this clone: The missing CDR3 end, 3 residues past where the read stops, is filled in from the germline J gene. V gene TRBV11-3 combines with J gene TRBJ2-1; D might be TRBD2 (5 bases). Trimming took off 1 base at V and 9 bases at J, with 13 bases between the two ends. Germline CDR1 is SGHNT and CDR2 is YENEEA. CDR3 length: 14 amino acids. This chain's CDR3 is CASSLVTVGGEQFF. CDR3 DNA, as far as it was read: TGTGCCAGCAGCTTAGTCACAGTTGGAGGTGAG.

A note on this clone: The read halts 3 residues ahead of the CDR3 end, with the missing end drawn from the germline J gene. This chain links TRBV11-2 with TRBJ1-2; 7 bases are a match to TRBD1. The CDR3 extends over 15 amino acids. J was trimmed by 4 bases and V by 1 base; bases with no gene match: 6. Germline lookup yields CDR1 SGHAT and CDR2 FQNNGV. The CDR3 DNA, read in part, is TGTGCCAGCAGCTTAGGTACAGGGGCCGTCTATGGC. It codes for CASSLGTGAVYG. The whole CDR3 region reads CASSLGTGAVYGYTF.

Concerning this clone: Read data end 3 residues before the CDR3 end; the end is taken from the germline J gene. This sequence joins TRBV20-1 and TRBJ2-3; a possible D gene is TRBD2 (6 bases). This CDR3 spans 13 amino acids. Germline V gene lookup returns CDR1 DFQATT and CDR2 SNEGSKA (reference sequence). The V and J ends lost 4 bases and 5 bases respectively, with 13 bases between them. CDR3 sequence reads: CSAIKRAGDTQYF. The sequenced CDR3 bases are TGCAGTGCTATAAAGCGGGCCGGAGATACG.

Worth noting for this clone: The CDR3 extends 3 residues past the end of the read, so its final part is completed from the germline J gene. The J gene is TRBJ2-2, the V gene TRBV7-9; D not resolved. Germline CDR1 is SEHNR and CDR2 is FQNEAQ (reference sequence). The CDR3 runs 15 residues. Incomplete CDR3 DNA: TGTGCCAGCAGTTTATCCCCAGCAACTAATGAAAAG. Its protein product is CASSLSPATNEK. Given in full, the CDR3 is CASSLSPATNEKLFF.

About this clone: From the germline J gene comes the end of the CDR3, since the read stops 3 residues before it. The sample contains more than one DNA sequence encoding this CDR3. The V and J genes are TRBV2 and TRBJ2-3; D assignment may be TRBD1 or TRBD2 (5 bases each). The CDR3 runs to 15 residues. Trimming stripped 1 base from V and 5 bases from J, with 13 bases between. Germline CDR1 SNHLY, CDR2 FYNNEI. CDR3 loop: CASSEERGAGDTQYF. The covered CDR3 bases are TGTGCCAGCAGTGAAGAGCGAGGGGCTGGAGATACG.

In regard to this clone: The germline gene is not matched at one end of the junction; a read error may be the cause. The DNA ends 3 residues before the CDR3 does, and the rest of the CDR3 is filled in from the germline J gene. The rearrangement uses TRBV4-2 and TRBJ2-1; TRBD2 matches 8 bases. The CDR3 contains 16 residues. Germline values: CDR1 LGHNA, CDR2 YNFKEQ. CDR3 DNA, as far as it was read: TGCGCCAGCAGCCAAAAAACTAGCGGATCCTACAATGAG. This gives the protein CASSQKTSGSYNE. The whole CDR3 region reads CASSQKTSGSYNEQFF.

On this clone: The CDR3 end lies 3 residues beyond the end of the read and is filled in from the germline J gene. The genes are TRBV5-4 and TRBJ1-6, with 7 bases fitting TRBD1. CDR1 and CDR2 (germline): SGHNT, YYREEE (reference sequence). V lost 1 base, J lost 10 bases, and 8 bases stayed unmatched. CDR3 size: 15 residues. CDR3 DNA (partial): TGTGCCAGCAGCTTGAATAGACAGGGAAACTCACCC. It encodes CASSLNRQGNSP. The complete CDR3 reads CASSLNRQGNSPLHF.

About this clone itself: With the read ending 3 residues before the CDR3 end, the germline J gene is used to fill in that end. The chain couples TRBV18 to TRBJ1-2; D gene unclear. The germline CDR1 and CDR2 sequences are KGHSH and LQKENI. CDR3 length: 13 amino acids. The CDR3 loop reads CASSQFGEESYTF. The part of the CDR3 DNA that was read is TGTGCCAGCTCACAATTCGGGGAAGAGAGC.

As for this clone: The read ends 3 residues shy of where the CDR3 ends; the end is completed using the germline J gene. The chain couples TRBV7-6 to TRBJ1-2; 12 bases are a match to TRBD1. The CDR3 consists of 18 residues. The germline V gene has CDR1 SGHVS and CDR2 FNYEAQ. CDR3 protein: CASSNLRPGQGASYDYTF. The sequenced part of the CDR3 DNA is TGTGCCAGCAGTAATTTACGCCCGGGACAGGGGGCGAGTTACGAC.